The next 30 T cell receptor beta chains were all read from a single sample in a study of PD-1 blockade in classical Hodgkin lymphoma. Only in-frame clones appear in the TCRdb table, and some are missing; sequencing was by immunoSEQ multiplex PCR. Here the sample spans some 10,000 clones, 75% to 90% being singletons. The time point was: cycle 4 day 1 (C4D1), after six to seven weeks of nivolumab. Every one of the patients relapsed after autologous stem cell transplantation (brentuximab vedotin exposure was variable). The authors purified CD4+ T cells from thawed PBMCs by magnetic negative selection. Sequences were derived from CD4+ T cells from blood, sampled before the fourth cycle of nivolumab. These receptors all stem from a human donor with classical Hodgkin lymphoma.

This clone was observed a few times. The genes are TRBV19 and TRBJ2-4; D might be TRBD2 (5 bases). Trimming removed 2 bases from V and 1 base from J, with 6 bases in between. The germline V gene encodes CDR1 LNHDA and CDR2 SQIVND (reference sequence). This CDR3 has 14 amino acids. CDR3 loop: CASSITGAKNIQYF. CDR3 in DNA: TGTGCCAGTAGTATAACGGGGGCCAAAAACATTCAGTACTTC.

V is TRBV28 and J is TRBJ1-1; 7 bases agree with TRBD1. The V segment lost 5 bases and the J segment 5 bases; nucleotides outside the gene matches: 11. The CDR3 has 15 amino acids. Germline CDR1 is MDHEN and CDR2 is SYDVKM. CDR3 protein: CASSPELGRGTEAFF. DNA for the CDR3: TGTGCCAGCAGTCCTGAATTGGGCAGGGGGACTGAAGCTTTCTTT.

The chain carries TRBV7-2 and TRBJ2-5, with a tentative D call TRBD2 (6 bases). Germline-derived CDR1 and CDR2 are SGHTA and FQGNSA. The CDR3 loop spans 17 amino acids. Deletions cut 5 bases from V and 1 base from J, with 20 bases between. This CDR3 is CASSAGRRWGSQETQYF. The DNA of the CDR3 is TGTGCCAGCAGCGCGGGACGACGATGGGGTTCCCAAGAGACCCAGTACTTC. The full variable domain, rest sourced from reference TRBV7-2 and TRBJ2-5, is GAGVSQSPSNKVTEKGKDVELRCDPISGHTALYWYRQSLGQGLEFLIYFQGNSAPDKSGLPSDRFSAERTGGSVSTLTIQRTQQEDSAVYLCASSAGRRWGSQETQYFGPGTRLLVL.

The chain has TRBV9 and TRBJ2-3, with D maybe TRBD1 (6 bases). Germline CDR1 is SGDLS and CDR2 is YYNGEE. Trimming left V 3 bases short and J 5 bases short, with 10 bases between. This CDR3 has 13 residues. DNA for the CDR3: TGTGCCAGCAGCGGCGGACAGTTAGATACGCAGTATTTT. It encodes CASSGGQLDTQYF.

This clone was recorded a few times. This chain links TRBV9 with TRBJ1-6; D is possibly TRBD1 (6 bases). V gave up 5 bases and J gave up 7 bases, with 13 bases separating them. This CDR3 is 14 amino acids long. Germline V gives CDR1 SGDLS, CDR2 YYNGEE. CDR3 region: CASSIQGANSPLHF. The CDR3 DNA is TGTGCCAGCAGTATACAGGGTGCCAATTCACCCCTCCACTTT.

The chain joins TRBV30 to TRBJ1-2; D is unresolved. Germline assignment: CDR1 GTSNPN and CDR2 SVGIG (reference sequence). The V gene lost 5 bases and the J gene lost 2 bases, with 9 bases spanning the gap. This CDR3 has 12 residues. The CDR3 here is CAWLTRNYGYTF. The CDR3 region has the DNA TGTGCCTGGCTAACCCGGAACTATGGCTACACCTTC.

The chain is built from TRBV7-6 and TRBJ2-6; D possibly uses TRBD1 or TRBD2 (7 bases each). Trimming took off 4 bases at V and 0 bases at J, with 16 bases between the two ends. Germline assignment: CDR1 SGHVS and CDR2 FNYEAQ. This CDR3 is 18 amino acids long. The CDR3: CASSSRQGGSSGANVLTF. The CDR3 bases are TGTGCCAGCAGCTCTAGACAGGGAGGGAGCTCTGGGGCCAACGTCCTGACTTTC. The full variable domain, in which reference TRBV7-6 and TRBJ2-6 provide the parts outside the CDR3, is GAGVSQSPRYKVTKRGQDVALRCDPISGHVSLYWYRQALGQGPEFLTYFNYEAQQDKSGLPNDRFSAERPEGSISTLTIQRTEQRDSAMYRCASSSRQGGSSGANVLTFGAGSRLTVL.

The gene calls are TRBV4-1 and TRBJ2-1, with D possibly TRBD2 on 7 matching bases. There are 19 residues in the CDR3. Germline lookup yields CDR1 MGHRA and CDR2 YSYEKL. Trimming shortened V by 3 bases and J by 1 base, and 22 bases separated the two germline ends. This chain's CDR3 is CASSQEPGGGRSSYNEQFF. The DNA of the CDR3 is TGCGCCAGCAGCCAGGAACCGGGGGGCGGGAGAAGTTCCTACAATGAGCAGTTCTTC.

The chain recombines TRBV4-1 with TRBJ1-3; D is undetermined. The CDR3 spans 16 residues. Trimming left V 0 bases short and J 0 bases short, with 9 bases between. In germline, CDR1 is MGHRA, CDR2 YSYEKL. CDR3 bases: TGCGCCAGCAGCCAAGAGACCCTACGCTCTGGAAACACCATATATTTT. This gives the protein CASSQETLRSGNTIYF.

This chain joins TRBV19 and TRBJ1-5; perhaps TRBD1 as D (5 bases). V gave up 0 bases and J gave up 2 bases, with 14 bases separating them. This CDR3 contains 17 residues. The V gene's germline CDR1 is LNHDA and CDR2 SQIVND (reference sequence). The chain's CDR3 is CASSIDPVGVGNQPQHF. As DNA, the CDR3 is TGTGCCAGTAGTATAGATCCGGTGGGGGTGGGCAATCAGCCCCAGCATTTT.

This clone was recorded once. The chain employs TRBV14 and TRBJ2-5; unclear D gene. The CDR3 totals 16 residues. Germline V gene sequence: CDR1 SGHDN, CDR2 FVKESK. The V end was cut by 3 bases, the J end by 1 base, with 15 bases between. The CDR3 nucleotides read TGTGCCAGCAGCCAGGGCCAGGTGCCACGCCAAGAGACCCAGTACTTC. This codes for CASSQGQVPRQETQYF. The full variable domain, its missing parts supplied by reference TRBV14 and TRBJ2-5, is EAGVTQFPSHSVIEKGQTVTLRCDPISGHDNLYWYRRVMGKEIKFLLHFVKESKQDESGMPNNRFLAERTGGTYSTLKVQPAELEDSGVYFCASSQGQVPRQETQYFGPGTRLLVL.

The chain recombines TRBV19 with TRBJ1-1; possible D gene TRBD1, 5 bases. From germline, CDR1 is LNHDA and CDR2 SQIVND (reference sequence). Trimming took 8 bases from V and 1 from J, leaving 20 bases between them. This CDR3 has 16 amino acids. The DNA of the CDR3 is TGTGCCAGTCACCCGAGGCCCAGGGTGAAGAACACTGAAGCTTTCTTT. Protein product: CASHPRPRVKNTEAFF.

The sample holds a few counts of this clone. This rearrangement joins TRBV6-5 to TRBJ1-6; 9 positions match TRBD1. CDR3 length: 15 residues. V shed 6 bases, J shed 6 bases, and the junction held 6 bases outside the gene matches. Germline V gene sequence: CDR1 MNHEY, CDR2 SVGAGI. Here the CDR3 DNA reads TGTGCCAGCAGGGGAGGGGGACAGGGTAATTCACCCCTCCACTTT. Translating gives CASRGGGQGNSPLHF.

The chain couples TRBV21-1 to TRBJ2-7. TRBV21-1 constitutes a pseudogene. The CDR3 totals 18 residues. CDR3 coding DNA: TGTGCCAGCAGCCCCCGTTTCGGCAGGAGACTTTCACCCTACGAGCAGTACTTC. Translated, it gives CASSPRFGRRLSPYEQYF.

The V gene is TRBV7-9, the J gene TRBJ1-2, with TRBD1 as a possible D gene (5 bases). The V gene lost 1 base and the J gene lost 2 bases, with 5 bases spanning the gap. This CDR3 has 13 amino acids. The germline V gene has CDR1 SEHNR and CDR2 FQNEAQ (reference sequence). CDR3 nucleotide sequence: TGTGCCAGCAGCTTAGGACAGAACTATGGCTACACCTTC. Translating it yields CASSLGQNYGYTF. The variable domain in full, completed from reference TRBV7-9 and TRBJ1-2, reads DTGVSQNPRHKITKRGQNVTFRCDPISEHNRLYWYRQTLGQGPEFLTYFQNEAQLEKSRLLSDRFSAERPKGSFSTLEIQRTEQGDSAMYLCASSLGQNYGYTFGSGTRLTVV.

This clone has only a few counts. V and J are TRBV7-9 and TRBJ1-2; the match to TRBD1 covers 8 bases. CDR3 length: 14 residues. Germline-derived CDR1 and CDR2 are SEHNR and FQNEAQ (reference sequence). The V and J ends lost 3 bases and 8 bases, in that order; junction bases with no gene match: 8. CDR3 DNA: TGTGCCAGCAGCTTCGGCGGACAGGGCTACGGCTACACCTTC. As protein: CASSFGGQGYGYTF.

This chain joins TRBV18 and TRBJ1-5; D perhaps matches TRBD1 (6 bases). Trimming took off 4 bases at V and 1 base at J, with 14 bases between the two ends. Germline values: CDR1 KGHSH, CDR2 LQKENI. The CDR3 consists of 16 residues. This CDR3 reads CASSRGPLRSNQPQHF. The CDR3 DNA sequence: TGTGCCAGCTCACGGGGGCCCTTACGGAGCAATCAGCCCCAGCATTTT.

The rearrangement joins TRBV11-2 to TRBJ2-7; D remains ambiguous. The CDR3 is 16 residues long. Germline V gene data show CDR1 as SGHAT and CDR2 as FQNNGV. V lost 1 base to trimming and J lost 7 bases, with 20 bases between them. The CDR3 protein is CASSLAVLGRSGEQYF. CDR3 sequence (DNA): TGTGCCAGCAGCTTAGCGGTTCTGGGCCGGAGTGGGGAGCAGTACTTC. The full variable domain, its missing parts supplied by reference TRBV11-2 and TRBJ2-7, is EAGVAQSPRYKIIEKRQSVAFWCNPISGHATLYWYQQILGQGPKLLIQFQNNGVVDDSQLPKDRFSAERLKGVDSTLKIQPAKLEDSAVYLCASSLAVLGRSGEQYFGPGTRLTVT.

This chain uses TRBV19 with TRBJ1-2; D is possibly TRBD1 (6 bases). The CDR3 loop spans 12 amino acids. Germline CDR1 is LNHDA and CDR2 is SQIVND (reference sequence). Trimming took off 5 bases at V and 8 bases at J, with 12 bases between the two ends. The CDR3 protein is CASSLGAGGYTF. Here the CDR3 DNA reads TGTGCCAGTAGTCTGGGGGCAGGCGGCTACACCTTC.

The chain carries TRBV6-1 and TRBJ1-2; D perhaps matches TRBD1 (5 bases). The CDR3 contains 15 residues. CDR1 and CDR2 from the germline V gene are MNHNS and SASEGT. Trimming pared 4 bases from V and 5 bases from J, leaving 17 bases between. CDR3 in amino acids: CASSGLGHPSYGYTF. The CDR3 region has the DNA TGTGCCAGCAGTGGGCTCGGACATCCGAGTTATGGCTACACCTTC.

V usage is TRBV6-5 and J usage is TRBJ2-5; possible D gene TRBD2, 5 bases. The CDR3 has 15 residues. The germline V and J ends were trimmed by 1 base and 0 bases, with 9 bases remaining between them. The V gene's germline CDR1 is MNHEY and CDR2 SVGAGI. The CDR3 nucleotides are TGTGCCAGCAGTTACTGGACTGGGTACCAAGAGACCCAGTACTTC. Translation gives CASSYWTGYQETQYF.

CDR3 region: CASKYGQGNYGYTF. The CDR3 DNA is TGTGCCAGCAAATACGGACAGGGCAACTATGGCTACACCTTC. The rearrangement joins TRBV28 to TRBJ1-2; 8 bases are a match to TRBD1. The germline CDR1 and CDR2 sequences are MDHEN and SYDVKM. V shed 7 bases and J 2 bases; nucleotides not matched to a gene: 6. The CDR3 contains 14 residues.

This clone came up a few times. This rearrangement joins TRBV7-9 to TRBJ1-2; 8 nucleotides match TRBD1. Unmatched junction bases numbered 7, after V lost 5 bases and J lost 5 bases. The CDR3 extends over 14 amino acids. The germline CDR1 and CDR2 sequences are SEHNR and FQNEAQ (reference sequence). CDR3 sequence: CASSRDRGGYGYTF. DNA of the CDR3: TGTGCCAGCAGCAGAGACAGGGGAGGATATGGCTACACCTTC.

The chain uses TRBV7-3 and TRBJ2-2; TRBD2 matches at 12 bases. The V segment lost 8 bases and the J segment 7 bases; nucleotides outside the gene matches: 8. Germline-derived CDR1 and CDR2 are SGHTA and FQGTGA. The CDR3 has 15 amino acids. Here the CDR3 DNA reads TGTGCCAGCGCCCCTAGCGGGAGGGCCGGCGGGGAGCTGTTTTTT. Its translation is CASAPSGRAGGELFF.

The chain combines TRBV11-2 with TRBJ1-1; D not resolved. Per germline, CDR1 SGHAT and CDR2 FQNNGV. Trimming cost V 3 bases and J 0 bases, with 8 bases left between them. The CDR3 covers 14 residues. CDR3 loop: CASSLTSMNTEAFF. The CDR3 coding sequence is TGTGCCAGCAGCTTGACTTCCATGAACACTGAAGCTTTCTTT.

This clone was recorded once. The chain employs TRBV2 and TRBJ2-1; possible D gene TRBD1, 6 bases. The germline CDR1 and CDR2 sequences are SNHLY and FYNNEI. The CDR3 totals 16 residues. V lost 4 bases, J lost 0 bases, and 13 bases lay in between. This CDR3 reads CASSVQGRSSYNEQFF. The CDR3 bases are TGTGCCAGCAGTGTACAGGGTAGGAGCTCCTACAATGAGCAGTTCTTC.

The rearrangement joins TRBV18 to TRBJ2-2; 12 nucleotides align to TRBD2. V trimming: 3 bases; J trimming: 6 bases; junction bases outside the gene matches: 5. CDR1 is KGHSH, CDR2 LQKENI, per germline. This CDR3 region has 16 residues. This CDR3 reads CASSPTSGSVPGELFF. For the CDR3, the DNA is TGTGCCAGCTCACCGACTAGCGGGAGTGTTCCCGGGGAGCTGTTTTTT.

The chain employs TRBV7-9 and TRBJ2-5; D is unresolved. Matching the DNA end better, TRBJ2-7 makes the J call doubtful. The CDR3 length is 13 residues. Germline CDR1 is SEHNR and CDR2 is FQNEAQ (reference sequence). The CDR3 is CASSLDLTYEQYF. The CDR3 region has the DNA TGTGCCAGCAGCTTAGACTTAACCTACGAGCAGTACTTC.

The chain combines TRBV6-5 with TRBJ2-7; the D gene is possibly TRBD1 (5 bases). This CDR3 region has 11 residues. Trimming cost V 6 bases and J 6 bases, with 9 bases left between them. Germline CDR1 MNHEY, CDR2 SVGAGI. The CDR3 reads CASRQGGEQYF. For the CDR3, the DNA is TGTGCCAGCAGGCAGGGTGGCGAGCAGTACTTC.

The gene calls are TRBV11-3 and TRBJ2-1; D might be TRBD1 (6 bases). V was pared by 1 base and J by 7 bases, with 17 bases between. The V gene's germline CDR1 is SGHNT and CDR2 YENEEA. The CDR3 is 16 amino acids. CDR3 sequence reads: CASSLAPYRARNEQFF. CDR3 nucleotides: TGTGCCAGCAGCTTAGCACCCTACAGGGCTAGGAATGAGCAGTTCTTC. Full variable domain (outside the CDR3, taken from reference TRBV11-3 and TRBJ2-1): EAGVVQSPRYKIIEKKQPVAFWCNPISGHNTLYWYLQNLGQGPELLIRYENEEAVDDSQLPKDRFSAERLKGVDSTLKIQPAELGDSAVYLCASSLAPYRARNEQFFGPGTRLTVL.